This is a list of T cell receptor beta chains from one sample in a study of beta chain features in type 1 diabetes. Libraries were prepared by immunoSEQ multiplex PCR; TCRdb keeps only in-frame clonotypes and omits some of them. Of a few hundred thousand clones listed, around 24% are singletons. The sample taken for sequencing was naive CD4+ T cells from blood. These receptors originate from a woman aged 30 to 39 with type 1 diabetes. The CDR3 runs from the conserved cysteine through the conserved F or W. D genes are given only for firm matches. Expanded clones get a size class; other rows say once, few or many, or leave the size out.

d_gene: NA; v_gene: TRBV9; abundance: few; j_gene: TRBJ2-7; CDR3nt: TGTGCCAGCAGCGTAGAGCTCCTCTCCTACGAGCAGTACTTC; CDR3aa: CASSVELLSYEQYF
d_gene: NA; v_gene: TRBV5-6; abundance: NA; j_gene: TRBJ2-1; CDR3nt: TGTGCCAGCAGCCGTGGGGGGGCTAACTATGAGCAGTTCTTC; CDR3aa: CASSRGGANYEQFF
d_gene: NA; v_gene: TRBV19; abundance: few; j_gene: TRBJ2-7; CDR3nt: TGTGCCAGTAGTATCGGACAGTCTCTTGCCTACGAGCAGTACTTC; CDR3aa: CASSIGQSLAYEQYF
d_gene: NA; v_gene: TRBV7-9; abundance: NA; j_gene: TRBJ2-3; CDR3nt: TGTGCCAGCAGTATTACACAGAATACGCAGTATTTT; CDR3aa: CASSITQNTQYF
d_gene: NA; v_gene: TRBV4-1; abundance: NA; j_gene: TRBJ2-5; CDR3nt: TGTGCCAGCAGCTACCTAAGTAGGGGGGAGACCCAGTACTTC; CDR3aa: CASSYLSRGETQYF
d_gene: TRBD2; v_gene: TRBV4-1; abundance: NA; j_gene: TRBJ2-5; CDR3nt: TGCGCCAGCAGCCAAGGCTTGGCTAGCGGGAGGGCCAGGGAGACCCAGTACTTC; CDR3aa: CASSQGLASGRARETQYF
d_gene: NA; v_gene: TRBV29-1; abundance: NA; j_gene: TRBJ1-1; CDR3nt: TGCAGCGTGCCTGGGGGGGCGCAAACAGCTTTCTTT; CDR3aa: CSVPGGAQTAFF
d_gene: TRBD2; v_gene: TRBV28; abundance: NA; j_gene: TRBJ2-7; CDR3nt: TGTGCCAGCAGCTCCGGGACTAGGACGACCGAGCAGTACTTC; CDR3aa: CASSSGTRTTEQYF
d_gene: NA; v_gene: TRBV7-9; abundance: NA; j_gene: TRBJ1-2; CDR3nt: TGTGCCAGCAGCTTAAATCAGGGCGACGATGGCTACACCTTC; CDR3aa: CASSLNQGDDGYTF
d_gene: NA; v_gene: TRBV30; abundance: NA; j_gene: TRBJ1-2; CDR3nt: TGTGCCTGGAGCACTCAGGGCGAGTATGGCTACACCTTC; CDR3aa: CAWSTQGEYGYTF
d_gene: NA; v_gene: TRBV4-1; abundance: NA; j_gene: TRBJ1-1; CDR3nt: TGCGCCAGCAGCCAACCAACCGGGTTTCGCCCTGAAGCTTTCTTT; CDR3aa: CASSQPTGFRPEAFF
d_gene: TRBD1; v_gene: TRBV18; abundance: NA; j_gene: TRBJ1-5; CDR3nt: TGTGCCAGCTCCCAGGGACAGGGGGACAATCAGCCCCAGCATTTT; CDR3aa: CASSQGQGDNQPQHF
d_gene: NA; v_gene: TRBV30; abundance: NA; j_gene: TRBJ2-1; CDR3nt: TGTGCCTGGAGTGTACTCAGGGGTGACAATGAGCAGTTCTTC; CDR3aa: CAWSVLRGDNEQFF
d_gene: TRBD2; v_gene: TRBV2; abundance: few; j_gene: TRBJ2-5; CDR3nt: TGTGCCAGATCGTCTTTAGCGGGGTCGGGTCCAGAGACCCAGTACTTC; CDR3aa: CARSSLAGSGPETQYF
d_gene: TRBD2; v_gene: TRBV4-2; abundance: few; j_gene: TRBJ2-3; CDR3nt: TGTGCCAGCAGCCAAGTCGAGCGGGATAGGGCAGATACGCAGTATTTT; CDR3aa: CASSQVERDRADTQYF
d_gene: TRBD1; v_gene: TRBV19; abundance: few; j_gene: TRBJ2-5; CDR3nt: TGTGCCAGTAGTGGGACAGGGGGTCAAGAGACCCAGTACTTC; CDR3aa: CASSGTGGQETQYF
d_gene: NA; v_gene: TRBV19; abundance: NA; j_gene: TRBJ1-1; CDR3nt: TGTGCCAGTAGTATTTACGAGGGCTTCACTGAAGCTTTCTTT; CDR3aa: CASSIYEGFTEAFF
d_gene: NA; v_gene: TRBV9; abundance: NA; j_gene: TRBJ1-1; CDR3nt: TGTGCCAGCAGCCTGACAGCCCTGAACACTGAAGCTTTCTTT; CDR3aa: CASSLTALNTEAFF